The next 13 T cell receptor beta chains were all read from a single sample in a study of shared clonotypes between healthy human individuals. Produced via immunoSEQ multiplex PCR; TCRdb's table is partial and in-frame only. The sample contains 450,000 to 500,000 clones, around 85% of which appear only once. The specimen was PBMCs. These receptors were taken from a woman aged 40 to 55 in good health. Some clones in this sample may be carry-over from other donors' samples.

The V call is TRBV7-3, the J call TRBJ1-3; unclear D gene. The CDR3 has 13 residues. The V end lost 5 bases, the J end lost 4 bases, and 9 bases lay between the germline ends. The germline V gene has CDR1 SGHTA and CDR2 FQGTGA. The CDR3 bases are TGTGCCAGCAGCCCCTCCCCGGGAAACACCATATATTTT. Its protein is CASSPSPGNTIYF.

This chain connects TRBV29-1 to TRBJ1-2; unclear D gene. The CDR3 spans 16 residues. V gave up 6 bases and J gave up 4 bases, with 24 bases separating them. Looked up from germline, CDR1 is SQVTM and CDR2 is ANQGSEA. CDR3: CSVNYPNREYGYGYTF. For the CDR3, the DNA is TGCAGCGTAAATTACCCGAATAGGGAGTATGGCTATGGCTACACCTTC.

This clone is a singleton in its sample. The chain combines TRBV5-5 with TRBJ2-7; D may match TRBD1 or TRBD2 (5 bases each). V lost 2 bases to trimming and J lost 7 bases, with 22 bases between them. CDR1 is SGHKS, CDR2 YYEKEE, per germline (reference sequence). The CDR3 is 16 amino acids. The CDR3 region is CASSFRVGQGRGEQYF. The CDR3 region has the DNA TGTGCCAGCAGCTTTAGGGTTGGGCAGGGAAGAGGGGAGCAGTACTTC. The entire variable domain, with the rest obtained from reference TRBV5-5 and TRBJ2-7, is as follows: DAGVTQSPTHLIKTRGQQVTLRCSPISGHKSVSWYQQVLGQGPQFIFQYYEKEERGRGNFPDRFSARQFPNYSSELNVNALLLGDSALYLCASSFRVGQGRGEQYFGPGTRLTVT.

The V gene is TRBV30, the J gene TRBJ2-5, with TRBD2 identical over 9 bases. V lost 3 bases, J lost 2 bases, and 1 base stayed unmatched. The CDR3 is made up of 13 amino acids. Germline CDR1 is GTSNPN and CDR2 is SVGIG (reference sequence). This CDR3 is CAWRTSGQETQYF. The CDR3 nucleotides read TGTGCCTGGAGGACTAGCGGACAAGAGACCCAGTACTTC.

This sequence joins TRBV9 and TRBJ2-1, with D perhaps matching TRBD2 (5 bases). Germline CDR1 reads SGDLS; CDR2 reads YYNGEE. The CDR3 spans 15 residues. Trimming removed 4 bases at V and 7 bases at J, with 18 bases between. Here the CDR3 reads CASSRGGVGPNEQFF. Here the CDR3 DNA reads TGTGCCAGCAGCCGTGGAGGAGTGGGTCCGAATGAGCAGTTCTTC. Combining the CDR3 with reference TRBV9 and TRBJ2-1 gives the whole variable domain DSGVTQTPKHLITATGQRVTLRCSPRSGDLSVYWYQQSLDQGLQFLIQYYNGEERAKGNILERFSAQQFPDLHSELNLSSLELGDSALYFCASSRGGVGPNEQFFGPGTRLTVL.

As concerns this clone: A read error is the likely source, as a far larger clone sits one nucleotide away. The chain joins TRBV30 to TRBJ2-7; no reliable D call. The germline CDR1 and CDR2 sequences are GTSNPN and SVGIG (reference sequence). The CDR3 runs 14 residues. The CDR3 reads CAWSVARISHEQYF. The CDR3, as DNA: TGTGCCTGGAGTGTAGCCCGAATCTCCCACGAGCAGTACTTC. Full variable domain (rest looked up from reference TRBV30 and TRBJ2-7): SQTIHQWPATLVQPVGSPLSLECTVEGTSNPNLYWYRQAAGRGLQLLFYSVGIGQISSEVPQNLSASRPQDRQFILSSKKLLLSDSGFYLCAWSVARISHEQYFGPGTRLTVT.

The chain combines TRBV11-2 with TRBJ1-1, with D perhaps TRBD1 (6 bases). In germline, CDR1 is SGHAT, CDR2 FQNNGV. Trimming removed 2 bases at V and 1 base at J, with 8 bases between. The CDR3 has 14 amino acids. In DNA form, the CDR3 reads TGTGCCAGCAGCTTAATGGGACAGAACACTGAAGCTTTCTTT. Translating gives CASSLMGQNTEAFF.

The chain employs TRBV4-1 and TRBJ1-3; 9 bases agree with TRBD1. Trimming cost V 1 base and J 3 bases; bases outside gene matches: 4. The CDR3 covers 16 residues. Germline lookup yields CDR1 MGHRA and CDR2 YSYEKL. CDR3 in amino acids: CASSQVDRGFGNTIYF. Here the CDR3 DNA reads TGCGCCAGCAGCCAAGTGGACAGGGGCTTTGGAAACACCATATATTTT.

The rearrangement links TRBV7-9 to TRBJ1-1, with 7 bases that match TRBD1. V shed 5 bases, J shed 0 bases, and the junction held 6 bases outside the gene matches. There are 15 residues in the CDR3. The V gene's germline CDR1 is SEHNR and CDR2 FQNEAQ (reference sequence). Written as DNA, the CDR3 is TGTGCCAGCAGCCCCCGGACAGGATTGAACACTGAAGCTTTCTTT. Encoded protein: CASSPRTGLNTEAFF.

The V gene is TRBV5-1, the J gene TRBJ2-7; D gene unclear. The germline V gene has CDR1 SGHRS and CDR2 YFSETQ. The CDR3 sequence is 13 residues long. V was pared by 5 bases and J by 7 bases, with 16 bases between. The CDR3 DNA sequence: TGCGCCAGCAGAGCTGAGACCAACGGGGAGCAGTACTTC. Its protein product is CASRAETNGEQYF.

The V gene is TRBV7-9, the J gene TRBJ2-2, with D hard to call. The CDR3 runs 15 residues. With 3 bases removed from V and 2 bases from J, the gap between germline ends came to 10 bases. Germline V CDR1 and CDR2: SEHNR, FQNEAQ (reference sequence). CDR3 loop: CASSFPGANTGELFF. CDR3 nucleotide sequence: TGTGCCAGCAGCTTCCCGGGCGCAAACACCGGGGAGCTGTTTTTT.

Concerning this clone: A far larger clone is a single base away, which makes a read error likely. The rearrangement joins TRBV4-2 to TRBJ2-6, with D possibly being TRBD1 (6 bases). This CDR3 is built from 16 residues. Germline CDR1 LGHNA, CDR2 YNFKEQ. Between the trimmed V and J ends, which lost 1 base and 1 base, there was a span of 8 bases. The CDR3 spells CASSQGRGSGANVLTF. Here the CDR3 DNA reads TGTGCCAGCAGCCAAGGCAGGGGATCTGGGGCCAACGTCCTGACTTTC.

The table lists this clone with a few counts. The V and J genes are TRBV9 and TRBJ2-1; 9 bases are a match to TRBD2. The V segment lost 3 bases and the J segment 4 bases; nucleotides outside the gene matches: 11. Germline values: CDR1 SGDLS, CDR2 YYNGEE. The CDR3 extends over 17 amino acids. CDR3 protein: CASSGPRGGRAYNEQFF. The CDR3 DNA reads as TGTGCCAGCAGCGGCCCACGGGGCGGGAGGGCGTACAATGAGCAGTTCTTC.